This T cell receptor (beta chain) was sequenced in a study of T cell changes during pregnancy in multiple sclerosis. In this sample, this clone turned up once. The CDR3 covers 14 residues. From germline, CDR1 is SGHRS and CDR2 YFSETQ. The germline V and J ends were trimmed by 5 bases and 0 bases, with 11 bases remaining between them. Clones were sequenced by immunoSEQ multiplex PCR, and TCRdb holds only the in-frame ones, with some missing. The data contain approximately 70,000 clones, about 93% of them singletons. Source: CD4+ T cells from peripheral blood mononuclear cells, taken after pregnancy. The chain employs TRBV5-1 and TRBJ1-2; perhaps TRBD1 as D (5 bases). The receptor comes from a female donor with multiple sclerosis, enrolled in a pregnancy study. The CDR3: CASRRDSANYGYTF. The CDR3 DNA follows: TGCGCCAGCAGAAGAGACAGTGCTAACTATGGCTACACCTTC.